This paragraph covers one TCR beta chain sequence. Per the original methods: Reference gene primer amplification gave estimated nucleated cell counts. Repertoires were generated with immunoSEQ multiplex PCR, while TCRdb's copy carries only in-frame clones and drops some. The DNA was the basis for D and trimming; V, J and clone size are from that table. The table lists about 190,000 clones, 65% to 80% of them singletons. This entry belongs to a study of blood T cell repertoires in COVID-19. About the study: Both acute and convalescent COVID-19 samples were obtained from the United States, Italy and Spain. The cDNA or gDNA used as material had been derived from T cells, B-cell-depleted T cells, or PBMCs.

Germline loops: CDR1 MNHNS, CDR2 SASEGT. The CDR3 runs 18 residues. V dropped 2 bases and J dropped 0 bases, with 17 bases sitting between them. The sample was peripheral blood. This chain connects TRBV6-1 to TRBJ1-3, with unresolved D. The sequence was collected from a woman aged 50 to 60 with acute or convalescent COVID-19. CDR3 nucleotides: TGTGCCAGCAGTGAAAATCTAGGAACGCCGAACTCTGGAAACACCATATATTTT. Protein sequence: CASSENLGTPNSGNTIYF.